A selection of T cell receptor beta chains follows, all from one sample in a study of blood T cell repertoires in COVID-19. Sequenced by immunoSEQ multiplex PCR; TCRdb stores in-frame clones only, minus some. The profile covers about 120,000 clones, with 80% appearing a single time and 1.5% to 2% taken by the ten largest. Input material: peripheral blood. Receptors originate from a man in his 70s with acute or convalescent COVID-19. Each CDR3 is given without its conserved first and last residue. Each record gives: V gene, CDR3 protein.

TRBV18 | ASSPGAGHSPLH
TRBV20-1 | SARQGNGYT
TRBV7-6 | ASSPQANTEAF
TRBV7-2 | ASRRIGQGSPLH
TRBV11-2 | ASSLGDRANSPLH
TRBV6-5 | ASSYSWGRDGYT
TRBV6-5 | ASSYGGSQETQY
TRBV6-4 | ASSDSAGGGTDTQY
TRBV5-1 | ASSLAGGAGEKLF
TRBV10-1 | ASSESTLGNTIY
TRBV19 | ASRPTRVNSPLH
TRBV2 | ASSVIRGELF
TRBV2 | ASRGQGDYGYT
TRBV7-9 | ASSYDSFSTEAF
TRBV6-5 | ASRGGRNEKLF
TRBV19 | ASSWRGRGNQPQH
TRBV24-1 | ATSDSLFRLAGHTDTQY
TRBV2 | ASSEWQSGNTIY
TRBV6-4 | ASSVQGGTEAF
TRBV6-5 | ASSYSIGQGGNTIY
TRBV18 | ASSPFVSGVPEAF
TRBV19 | ASSTHARQGAGGYLQETQY
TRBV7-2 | ASRRTRDRNTEAF
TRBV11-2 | ASSLGSVGDTQY
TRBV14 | ASSRDRGYEQY
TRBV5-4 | ASSTQGLDYGYT
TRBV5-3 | ARSLSGFPYEQY